The clone carrying this TCR beta chain was observed a handful of times. Its antigen is unknown. In TCRdb, the reads were re-called with MiXCR into one record per CDR3 protein. This table has around 69,000 distinct CDR3 sequences, approximately 22% appearing once. These data are taken from a study of T cell repertoires in cytomegalovirus infection. Germline V gene data show CDR1 as SGHVS and CDR2 as FQNEAQ. Losses at the gene ends were 7 bases for V and 0 bases for J; bases not matched to a gene: 12. The CDR3 spans 18 residues. This clonotype originated in a human donor in good health (CMV status not recorded). Some clones in this sample may be carry-over from other donors' samples. This chain connects TRBV7-8 to TRBJ2-1, with 10 bases fitting TRBD2. Here the sequenced sample was CD8+ T cells from cultured PBMCs, taken from culture after CMV antigen stimulation. CDR3 in DNA: TGTGCCAGCAACCGCGGGCTAGCGGGGGCCCTCTCCTACAATGAGCAGTTCTTC. Translated: CASNRGLAGALSYNEQFF.